There are many counts of the clone carrying this T cell receptor (beta chain). The data stem from a study of CD8 T cells in ankylosing spondylitis. Each CDR3 protein is one row after TCRdb ran MiXCR on the 5' RACE reads. The sample includes some 87,000 distinct CDR3 sequences, about 27% of them seen just once. The CDR3 sequence is 13 residues long. V gave up 0 bases and J gave up 4 bases, with 6 bases separating them. Germline V gene data show CDR1 as DFQATT and CDR2 as SNEGSKA (reference sequence). The chain combines TRBV20-1 with TRBJ2-2, with unresolved D. The sequenced sample was blood, either unsorted or a sorted T cell fraction (not recorded which). The TCR was taken from a male donor with ankylosing spondylitis or in good health (not recorded which). DNA of the CDR3: TGCAGTGCTAGAGATTTCGGCACCGGGGAGCTGTTTTTT. It translates to CSARDFGTGELFF.